What follows describes a single T cell receptor beta chain. As yet, its antigen is unknown. This CDR3 has 17 amino acids. V lost 1 base to trimming and J lost 0 bases, with 10 bases between them. The germline V gene encodes CDR1 MGHRA and CDR2 YSYEKL. This sample is drawn from a study of T cell responses to AZD1222 COVID-19 vaccine. Study conclusions and caveats: Without day 14 samples, only post-peak T cell repertoires were studied. Mapped onto spike, vaccine-associated CD4 TCRs spanned it and were dominant at 160-218 and 743-854. White British people made up most donors, females outnumbered males, and clonal diversity was possibly underestimated. Spike-specific TCR breadth and depth both grew after two AZD1222 doses.

Sequencing was performed with immunoSEQ multiplex PCR; in TCRdb, only in-frame clones are kept and a portion is missing. The sample yields 140,000 or so clones, more than 90% seen once. This sequence joins TRBV4-1 and TRBJ2-6, with D uncertain. Sample: peripheral blood, taken on day 0 of AZD1222 vaccination. This TCR was recovered from an adult in good health. The CDR3, as DNA: TGCGCCAGCAGCCAAGTGGCAGTAAGCTCTGGGGCCAACGTCCTGACTTTC. It is translated as CASSQVAVSSGANVLTF.